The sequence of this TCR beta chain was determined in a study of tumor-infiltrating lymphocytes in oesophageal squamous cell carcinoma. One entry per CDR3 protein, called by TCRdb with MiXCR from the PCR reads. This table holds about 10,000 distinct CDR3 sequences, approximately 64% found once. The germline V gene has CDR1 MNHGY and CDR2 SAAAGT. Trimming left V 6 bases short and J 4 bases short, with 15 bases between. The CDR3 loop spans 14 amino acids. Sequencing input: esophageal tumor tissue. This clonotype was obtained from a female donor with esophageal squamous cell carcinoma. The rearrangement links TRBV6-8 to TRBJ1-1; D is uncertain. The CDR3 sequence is CASRLTTAGTEAFF. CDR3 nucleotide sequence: TGTGCCAGCAGACTTACGACCGCCGGCACTGAAGCTTTCTTT.